This T cell receptor (beta chain) was captured by sequencing in a study of T cell clonality in common variable immunodeficiency. This clone came up a few times. The antigen is undetermined. Read coverage stops 3 residues before the CDR3 terminus; the germline J gene supplies the remainder. Study results and caveats: Shared TCRbeta clones were fewer between CVID subjects than controls. Links between repertoire features and CVID complications were heterogeneity-limited.

TCRdb's table, derived via immunoSEQ multiplex PCR, lists solely in-frame clones and lacks some. The profile covers some 52,000 clones, none occurring a single time. V trimming: 8 bases; J trimming: 9 bases; junction bases outside the gene matches: 7. The CDR3 consists of 13 residues. Germline V gives CDR1 SGHTA, CDR2 FQGTGA. Caucasian heritage predominated among both patients and controls. The TCR comes from a person aged 18 to 70 in good health. Sequencing used peripheral blood mononuclear cells. The genes are TRBV7-3 and TRBJ2-1; TRBD1 agrees at 10 bases. CDR3 in amino acids: CASGTGDLREQFF. CDR3 DNA, as far as it was read: TGTGCCAGCGGGACAGGGGACCTCCGTGAG.